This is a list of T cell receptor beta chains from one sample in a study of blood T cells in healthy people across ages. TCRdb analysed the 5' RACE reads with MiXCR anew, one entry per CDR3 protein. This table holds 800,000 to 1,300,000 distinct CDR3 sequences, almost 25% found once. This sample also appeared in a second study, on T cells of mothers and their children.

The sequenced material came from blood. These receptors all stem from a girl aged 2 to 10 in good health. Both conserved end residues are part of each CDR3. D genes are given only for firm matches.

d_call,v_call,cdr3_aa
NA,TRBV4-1,CASSPSGYNQPQHF
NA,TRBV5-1,CASSLGPNSGNTIYF
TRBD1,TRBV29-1,CSVVVGTGLTDTQYF
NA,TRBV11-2,CASSLDGVLGGETQYF
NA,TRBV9,CASSSNRGTLNTEAFF
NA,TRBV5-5,CASSLEVISEAFF
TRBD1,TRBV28,CASSLQGAETEAFF
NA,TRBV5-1,CASSLSQETQYF
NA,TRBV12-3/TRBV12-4,CASRQARGGTDTQYF
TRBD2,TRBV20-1,CSARAHGTTQGAQYF
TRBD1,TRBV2,CASSHRGNTGELFF
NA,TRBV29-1,CSVEQGTYGYTF
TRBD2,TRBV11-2,CASSSTETSAYEQFF
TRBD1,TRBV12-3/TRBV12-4,CASSLRQGRLRTYGYTF
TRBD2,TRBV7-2,CASRPAGGLTDTQYF
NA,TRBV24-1,CATSDSYRSHEQYF
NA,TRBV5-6,CASSPRRQRGTYGQYF
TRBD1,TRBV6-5,CASRSTGVGTLHF
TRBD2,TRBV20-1,CSAREGLAGVEQYF
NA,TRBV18,CASSPHKDPSGELFF
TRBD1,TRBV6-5,CASIDRVQETQYF
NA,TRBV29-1,CSVEGQQAEAFF
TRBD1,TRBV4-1,CASSQDRDRGEKLFF
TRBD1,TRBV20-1,CSASSPGTARNTEAFF
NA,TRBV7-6,CASSLNPGNVGNTEAFF
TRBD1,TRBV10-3,CAITPGQGIYEQYF
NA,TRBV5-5,CASSSYSQETQYF
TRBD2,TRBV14,CASSQDGSLLAGDNEQFF
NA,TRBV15,CAISDSYNEELFF
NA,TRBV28,CASKVKTPDGQFF
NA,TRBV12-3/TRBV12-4,CASSFYREVRGYTF
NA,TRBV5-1,CASSFDTWAEAFF
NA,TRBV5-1,CASSLTAGSKAEAFF
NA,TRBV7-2,CASSLSGPANEQFF
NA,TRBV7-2,CASSQTRNEQFF
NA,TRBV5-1,CASSEGVSNEKLFF
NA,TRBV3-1,CASSQDRWGGEKLFF
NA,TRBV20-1,CSASIGSGTDTQYF
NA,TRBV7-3,CASSSPLRGEAFF